This T cell receptor (beta chain) stems from a study of CD8+ T cells in alopecia areata. Sequencing templates came from extracted RNA that was reverse transcribed into cDNA. Profiled with immunoSEQ multiplex PCR; TCRdb holds only in-frame clones, not every one. The sample consists of about 290,000 clones, roughly 64% of them appearing once. CDR1 is SGDLS and CDR2 is YYNGEE in the germline V gene. This CDR3 contains 14 residues. Trimming removed 4 bases at V and 0 bases at J, with 7 bases between. Treatment specified: oral pan-JAK inhibitor, 5-10 mg twice daily. This material consisted of CD4+ T cells sorted from blood, taken at week 24, from a patient treated with tofacitinib. The V and J genes are TRBV9 and TRBJ2-2; D may be TRBD1 (5 bases). The receptor comes from a human donor with alopecia areata. The DNA for the CDR3 is TGTGCCAGCAGCTCCAGGGCGAACACCGGGGAGCTGTTTTTT. Encoded protein: CASSSRANTGELFF.